This TCR beta chain came from a study of T cells in Graves' hyperthyroidism and ophthalmopathy. This clonotype was seen ten or more times. It was RNA transcripts that yielded the amplified TCR beta CDR3 regions. An initial round of RT-PCR targeting the TCR CDR3 relied on the HTBI primer set. TCRdb fed the multiplex PCR reads into MiXCR, producing one record per CDR3 protein. The sample yields a few hundred thousand distinct CDR3 sequences, less than 20% seen once. Germline V gene data show CDR1 as MNHEY and CDR2 as SMNVEV (reference sequence). This CDR3 has 11 residues. V lost 1 base to trimming and J lost 5 bases, with 0 bases between them.

The clonotype comes from a woman in her 30s with Graves' hyperthyroidism. The sequenced sample was blood. V usage is TRBV27 and J usage is TRBJ2-1; no reliable D call. The CDR3 DNA sequence: TGTGCCAGCAGTTTATACAATGAGCAGTTCTTC. Protein sequence: CASSLYNEQFF.